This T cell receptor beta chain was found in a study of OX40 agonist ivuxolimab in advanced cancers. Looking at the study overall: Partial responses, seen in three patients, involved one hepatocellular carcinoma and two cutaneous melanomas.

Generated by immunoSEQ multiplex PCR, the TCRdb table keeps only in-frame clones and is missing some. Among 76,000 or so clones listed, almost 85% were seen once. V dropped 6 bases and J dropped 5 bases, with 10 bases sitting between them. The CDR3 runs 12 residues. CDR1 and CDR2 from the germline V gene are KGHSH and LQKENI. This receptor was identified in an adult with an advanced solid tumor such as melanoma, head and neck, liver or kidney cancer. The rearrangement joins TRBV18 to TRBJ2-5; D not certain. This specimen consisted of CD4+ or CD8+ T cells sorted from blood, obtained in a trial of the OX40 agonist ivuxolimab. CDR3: CASSLDMETQYF. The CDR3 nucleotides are TGTGCCAGCTCCCTGGATATGGAGACCCAGTACTTC.